These T cell receptor beta chains were read from a single sample in a study of shared clonotypes between healthy human individuals. Clones were sequenced by immunoSEQ multiplex PCR, and TCRdb holds only the in-frame ones, with some missing. The sample carries about 680,000 clones, 92% recorded once. The sample was naive CD8+ T cells sorted from blood. Every receptor here comes from a man younger than 45 in good health. Each CDR3 is given without its conserved first and last residue.

V gene: TRBV27; J gene: TRBJ1-5; CDR3 protein: ASSLGGVQPQH
V gene: TRBV2; J gene: TRBJ1-2; CDR3 protein: ASSGTAIFYGYT
V gene: TRBV7-9; J gene: TRBJ2-1; CDR3 protein: ASSFTGGGNEQF
V gene: TRBV29-1; J gene: TRBJ1-2; CDR3 protein: SVEGTVSYGYT
V gene: TRBV5-4; J gene: TRBJ2-1; CDR3 protein: ASSQNEGVNEQF
V gene: TRBV11-2; J gene: TRBJ2-3; CDR3 protein: ASSPGQGTTDTQY
V gene: TRBV6-5; J gene: TRBJ1-1; CDR3 protein: ASSLNQGGTEAF
V gene: TRBV7-3; J gene: TRBJ2-3; CDR3 protein: ASSLVPTSSTDTQY
V gene: TRBV7-9; J gene: TRBJ2-1; CDR3 protein: ASSDWTSGVGNEQF
V gene: TRBV27; J gene: TRBJ2-7; CDR3 protein: ASSSGTGRYEQY
V gene: TRBV25-1; J gene: TRBJ1-1; CDR3 protein: ASSEPGQGLEDTEAF
V gene: TRBV28; J gene: TRBJ2-6; CDR3 protein: ASSFGFSGANVLT
V gene: TRBV7-9; J gene: TRBJ1-4; CDR3 protein: ASWSRGADEKLF
V gene: TRBV10-3; J gene: TRBJ2-5; CDR3 protein: AIKDSPTKETQY
V gene: TRBV9; J gene: TRBJ2-1; CDR3 protein: ASSVEGAGYNEQF
V gene: TRBV4-1; J gene: TRBJ1-4; CDR3 protein: ASSQETGVANEKLF
V gene: TRBV19; J gene: TRBJ2-1; CDR3 protein: ASSLSGVAYNEQF
V gene: TRBV30; J gene: TRBJ1-1; CDR3 protein: AWRAGNLARDGRWVAEAF
V gene: TRBV5-6; J gene: TRBJ1-4; CDR3 protein: ASRRQGAVNEKLF
V gene: TRBV27; J gene: TRBJ2-3; CDR3 protein: ASSPHTDTQY
V gene: TRBV7-9; J gene: TRBJ2-1; CDR3 protein: ASSERAVGGNEQF
V gene: TRBV5-1; J gene: TRBJ2-7; CDR3 protein: ASSLEQSLRGQY
V gene: TRBV7-9; J gene: TRBJ1-3; CDR3 protein: ASRLGGNTIY
V gene: TRBV11-3; J gene: TRBJ2-7; CDR3 protein: ASSLTSGSTYEQY
V gene: TRBV14; J gene: TRBJ2-7; CDR3 protein: ASSQYGGRSSYEQY
V gene: TRBV2; J gene: TRBJ2-3; CDR3 protein: ASSDGGLPSTDTQY
V gene: TRBV7-6; J gene: TRBJ2-3; CDR3 protein: ASSLEGYTDTQY
V gene: TRBV29-1; J gene: TRBJ2-1; CDR3 protein: SVETGQGTYNEQF
V gene: TRBV11-3; J gene: TRBJ2-2; CDR3 protein: ASSPRTGLAGELF